This T cell receptor (beta chain) was documented in a study of blood T cells in healthy people across ages. Study-wide points: It was the long-lived donors that had more naive CD4+ cells and higher diversity than aged donors.

Notes on this clonotype: Its antigen is undetermined.

The use of a sample-barcoded 5' primer and a J-beta primer mix characterized a second PCR of 7 to 11 cycles. Each sample yielded at least 2.5 million CDR3-containing paired-end reads. In TCRdb, the 5' RACE reads were re-called with MiXCR into one record per CDR3 protein. Counted here are over 1.5 million distinct CDR3 sequences, approximately 50% occurring once; the ten biggest clones make up approximately 2.1%. The CDR3 is 13 amino acids. Per germline, CDR1 MDHEN and CDR2 SYDVKM. Trimming left V 5 bases short and J 10 bases short, with 15 bases between. The sequencing sample was made of blood. The chain employs TRBV28 and TRBJ2-1; tentative D call: TRBD2 (5 bases). The TCR comes from a woman aged 35 to 49 in good health. CDR3 in DNA: TGTGCCAGCAGTGACCCCCCTAGCAGGGAGCAGTTCTTC. It yields the protein CASSDPPSREQFF.